This record covers a single TCR beta chain. The CDR3 sequence is 13 residues long. Germline V lookup: CDR1 SGHTS, CDR2 YDEGEE. V shed 2 bases and J shed 11 bases, with 14 bases lying between them. The entry originates in a study of blood T cell repertoires in COVID-19. In the original analysis: Reference gene primers were amplified, and this amplification served to estimate nucleated cell counts. The table came from immunoSEQ multiplex PCR; TCRdb's copy has only in-frame clones and leaves some out. V and J calls and clone size follow that table, whereas D and trimming were derived from the DNA. The sample shows over 55,000 clones, over 80% of them seen only once.

The origin of this receptor is a man in his fifties with active COVID-19. Sequenced input: peripheral blood. The chain carries TRBV5-8 and TRBJ2-1; possible D gene TRBD1, 6 bases. The CDR3: CASSFPQGLKQFF. The CDR3 nucleotides are TGTGCCAGCAGCTTTCCTCAGGGGTTAAAGCAGTTCTTC.